Following are 10 T cell receptor beta chains from one sample sequenced in a study of CD8+CD57+ T cells in acquired aplastic anemia. Profiles of TCR beta VDJ and CDR3 were generated from a genomic DNA template. In TCRdb, the reads were re-called with MiXCR into one record per CDR3 protein. The data hold over 150,000 distinct CDR3 sequences, with 52% observed a single time. It was patients with CD8+CD57+ cell expansion by flow cytometry who were chosen for sequencing. Sequencing was done on a sample of sorted CD4+, CD8+, or CD8+CD57+ T cells (not recorded which) from PBMCs. The receptors were sampled from a human donor with aplastic anemia.

This clonotype was detected only a few times. The genes are TRBV10-3 and TRBJ1-1, with TRBD1 matching 9 bases. Germline V lookup: CDR1 ENHRY, CDR2 SYGVKD. The CDR3 has 14 residues. The ends lost 5 bases at V and 4 bases at J; junction bases unmatched: 5. The CDR3 region is CAISPGQGSTEAFF. Written as DNA, the CDR3 is TGTGCCATCAGTCCGGGACAGGGATCCACTGAAGCTTTCTTT.

The gene calls are TRBV10-3 and TRBJ1-2; tentative D call: TRBD1 (5 bases). Germline lookup yields CDR1 ENHRY and CDR2 SYGVKD. Trimming took off 2 bases at V and 0 bases at J, with 25 bases between the two ends. The CDR3 is made up of 20 amino acids. CDR3 sequence (DNA): TGTGCCATCAGTGAGATCAGCGGCGCGGGGCTACAAACTACTAACTATGGCTACACCTTC. It codes for CAISEISGAGLQTTNYGYTF.

The J gene is TRBJ1-5, the V gene TRBV29-1; D gene ambiguous. Germline CDR1 reads SQVTM; CDR2 reads ANQGSEA. V was cut by 2 bases and J by 4 bases, with 18 bases left in between. The CDR3 contains 16 residues. The CDR3 region has the DNA TGCAGCGTTGAATTTCCCAACCCCCCACGGAATCAGCCCCAGCATTTT. This sequence encodes CSVEFPNPPRNQPQHF.

The rearrangement links TRBV10-3 to TRBJ1-1; 7 nucleotides align to TRBD1. The CDR3 runs to 15 residues. The V segment lost 1 base and the J segment 1 base; nucleotides outside the gene matches: 3. CDR1 is ENHRY and CDR2 is SYGVKD in the germline V gene. The CDR3 DNA reads TGTGCCATCAGTGAGTGGGACAGACCGAACACTGAAGCTTTCTTT. Its protein is CAISEWDRPNTEAFF.

The chain links TRBV9 to TRBJ1-6, with D unresolved. Germline V gene sequence: CDR1 SGDLS, CDR2 YYNGEE. Trimming removed 0 bases at V and 9 bases at J, with 7 bases between. CDR3 length: 13 amino acids. In DNA, the CDR3 is TGTGCCAGCAGCGTAGGGGAAATTTCACCCCTCCACTTT. Translated: CASSVGEISPLHF.

The chain carries TRBV29-1 and TRBJ2-2; D not resolved. Per germline, CDR1 SQVTM and CDR2 ANQGSEA. This CDR3 has 15 amino acids. Trimming shortened V by 8 bases and J by 3 bases, and 19 bases separated the two germline ends. CDR3 region: CSPRAYFRYTGELFF. The CDR3 DNA sequence: TGCAGCCCCCGGGCGTACTTTCGGTACACCGGGGAGCTGTTTTTT.

The V and J genes are TRBV24-1 and TRBJ1-2, with TRBD1 matching over 8 bases. The CDR3 is 15 residues long. V was pared by 7 bases and J by 3 bases, with 9 bases of the junction left unmatched. Germline assignment: CDR1 KGHDR and CDR2 SFDVKD. Written as DNA, the CDR3 is TGTGCCACCAGCAGCCCCGGACAGGGAGACTATGGCTACACCTTC. Translated, it gives CATSSPGQGDYGYTF.

As regards this clonotype: The junction departs from germline at one end; a sequencing error may be responsible. This sequence joins TRBV7-8 and TRBJ1-6; D is uncertain. This CDR3 has 16 amino acids. Germline V lookup: CDR1 SGHVS, CDR2 FQNEAQ. The CDR3 bases are TGTGCAAGCAGCTTAGAGGAACCGGGATCCAATTCACCCCTCCACTTT. This sequence encodes CASSLEEPGSNSPLHF.

This clonotype was counted only a few times. J is TRBJ2-7 and V is TRBV7-9, with 9 bases identical to TRBD2. The CDR3 has 14 residues. V gave up 5 bases and J gave up 4 bases; unmatched junction bases: 6. The germline gives CDR1 SEHNR, CDR2 FQNEAQ (reference sequence). The CDR3 DNA follows: TGTGCCAGCAGCCAGCTAGCGGGACTATACGAGCAGTACTTC. It encodes CASSQLAGLYEQYF.

Concerning this clonotype: This may be a read error: a much more frequent sequence differs by one nucleotide. V and J are TRBV7-8 and TRBJ2-6; 13 bases fit TRBD2. CDR3 length equals 18 residues. The germline CDR1 and CDR2 sequences are SGHVS and FQNEAQ. The CDR3 coding sequence is TGTGCCAGCAGCTCTAGCACTAGCGGGGGGGCTGGGGCCGACGTCCTGACTTTC. Translating gives CASSSSTSGGAGADVLTF.